A selection of T cell receptor beta chains follows, all from one sample in a study of T cell repertoires in cytomegalovirus infection. TCRdb re-called the reads through MiXCR, storing one row per CDR3 protein. The sample yields 680,000 or so distinct CDR3 sequences, 35% seen once. Sequences were obtained from PBMCs. These receptors were obtained from a human donor in good health (CMV status not recorded). Some clones in this sample may be carry-over from other donors' samples. CDR3s leave out the opening cysteine and the closing phenylalanine or tryptophan.

j_gene,v_gene,CDR3aa
TRBJ1-5,TRBV10-3,AIRNKQNQPQH
TRBJ1-6,TRBV7-2,ASSLAVRGSSPLH
TRBJ1-6,TRBV18,ASSPGVGRGGSPLH
TRBJ2-7,TRBV20-1,SARFYEMGYEQY
TRBJ2-1,TRBV20-1,SASWRPVNEQF
TRBJ1-2,TRBV5-1,ASKDRGSTYYGYT
TRBJ1-1,TRBV11-3,ASSSSQGPNTEAF
TRBJ1-1,TRBV27,ARTPTGVGTEAF
TRBJ2-3,TRBV5-1,ASRPGLAATDTQY
TRBJ2-1,TRBV7-6,ASSFETGPYNEQF
TRBJ2-7,TRBV20-1,SARSTVYGRNEQY
TRBJ2-6,TRBV20-1,GSGRSSGANVLT
TRBJ1-5,TRBV28,ASRLAQVVNQPQH
TRBJ2-5,TRBV20-1,SASGFYRDRGPETQY
TRBJ2-3,TRBV25-1,ASALGQSSTDTQY
TRBJ2-7,TRBV11-2,ASSKGAIRYEQY
TRBJ1-5,TRBV12-3/TRBV12-4,ASSFKGAGNQPQH
TRBJ1-2,TRBV12-3/TRBV12-4,ASSLWGGRGYGYT
TRBJ2-2,TRBV24-1,STIDWQNTGELF
TRBJ1-6,TRBV7-2,ASSSLIPTGVDSLLH
TRBJ2-3,TRBV9,ATALGPTDTQY
TRBJ2-1,TRBV7-2,ASSPKWGLGDNEQF
TRBJ2-7,TRBV5-5,ASSAPQVSYEQS
TRBJ2-2,TRBV7-6,ASSLMAGTNTGELF
TRBJ2-2,TRBV19,ASSNQGAPGELF
TRBJ2-5,TRBV10-3,AIGTSGGSETQY
TRBJ1-1,TRBV7-9,ASSPWDPNTEAF
TRBJ1-1,TRBV7-2,ASRPDFLNTEAF
TRBJ2-5,TRBV10-3,AISESTGGVETQY
TRBJ2-1,TRBV24-1,ATNNGYNEQF
TRBJ1-1,TRBV20-1,SSRDGRDTEAF
TRBJ2-2,TRBV19,ASKLGGPTGELF
TRBJ2-7,TRBV29-1,SIMPQGAYEQY
TRBJ2-6,TRBV4-2,ASSQDVGSLSGANVLT
TRBJ2-5,TRBV5-1,ASSLGSSGQETQY
TRBJ1-5,TRBV6-1,ASSAAAGRPQH
TRBJ1-4,TRBV15,ATSSGGLGGEKLF
TRBJ2-7,TRBV5-4,ASSAGTNYEQY
TRBJ1-6,TRBV27,ASSLESGRGPSLPLH
TRBJ2-2,TRBV7-9,ASSLIRAGQWNTGELF
TRBJ1-1,TRBV6-1,ASSGKVANTEAF
TRBJ2-7,TRBV7-6,ASIRKGRVSHEQY
TRBJ2-7,TRBV28,ASSYTDRGRGDSYEQY
TRBJ2-5,TRBV28,ASSFPRDQETQY
TRBJ1-1,TRBV7-2,ASSLMLGAGNTEAF
TRBJ1-5,TRBV2,ASSSDEIYQPQH
TRBJ2-3,TRBV6-6,ASSYRDRVNTQY
TRBJ2-3,TRBV6-1,ASSASTSGVTDTQY
TRBJ2-4,TRBV15,ATSRDGAGVYKNIQY
TRBJ2-1,TRBV29-1,SVGKRGGSDEQF
TRBJ2-7,TRBV12-3/TRBV12-4,ASSFSPYEQY
TRBJ2-3,TRBV20-1,SARDSRGNTDTQY
TRBJ2-7,TRBV29-1,SGQEGSYEQY